These 6 T cell receptor beta chains share one sample of origin, sequenced in a study of shared T cell receptors in the human thymus. Profiled with immunoSEQ multiplex PCR; TCRdb holds only in-frame clones, not every one. The sample shows just under 550,000 clones, around 82% of them seen only once. The sample was also reused in another study, on human thymus T cells.

Sequenced: thymocytes. These receptors came from a boy less than two years old with a congenital heart defect.

This chain connects TRBV7-9 to TRBJ2-7; TRBD2 aligns across 8 bases. The length of the CDR3 is 17 residues. The junction had 10 bases not matched to a gene; V was cut back by 3 bases and J by 0 bases. Germline V CDR1 and CDR2: SEHNR, FQNEAQ (reference sequence). This chain's CDR3 is CASSFDNTSGVSYEQYF. In DNA, the CDR3 is TGTGCCAGCAGCTTTGACAACACTAGCGGCGTCTCCTACGAGCAGTACTTC.

CDR3 residues: CASSHRGLAGEAGELFF. The CDR3 bases are TGCGCCAGCAGCCATCGAGGACTAGCGGGAGAGGCCGGGGAGCTGTTTTTT. The V call is TRBV4-1, the J call TRBJ2-2; 13 nucleotides align to TRBD2. This CDR3 comprises 17 residues. V lost 3 bases, J lost 6 bases, and 7 bases stayed unmatched. Looked up from germline, CDR1 is MGHRA and CDR2 is YSYEKL.

The chain joins TRBV27 to TRBJ2-1; D perhaps matches TRBD2 (7 bases). The CDR3 is 15 amino acids. Trimming removed 6 bases from V and 9 bases from J, with 21 bases in between. From germline, CDR1 is MNHEY and CDR2 SMNVEV (reference sequence). This chain's CDR3 is CASSATPGEGGEQFF. The CDR3, as DNA: TGTGCCAGCAGCGCCACCCCAGGGGAGGGGGGTGAGCAGTTCTTC.

This clone was seen just once. CDR3 sequence: CAWSPLTNRGELFF. CDR3 sequence (DNA): TGTGCCTGGAGTCCCTTAACCAACAGGGGGGAGCTGTTTTTT. J is TRBJ2-2 and V is TRBV30; possible D gene TRBD1, 5 bases. V was clipped by 2 bases and J by 8 bases, with 15 bases between them. The CDR3 is made up of 14 amino acids. The V gene's germline CDR1 is GTSNPN and CDR2 SVGIG (reference sequence).

This chain uses TRBV6-5 with TRBJ2-3, with TRBD1 identical over 7 bases. The V gene's germline CDR1 is MNHEY and CDR2 SVGAGI. The CDR3 contains 13 residues. This CDR3 is CADRVLSTDTQYF. DNA for the CDR3: TGTGCAGACAGGGTTCTTAGCACAGATACGCAGTATTTT.

This chain links TRBV12-5 with TRBJ1-4; 7 nucleotides agree with TRBD1. The CDR3 length is 15 residues. Trimming cost V 9 bases and J 2 bases; bases outside gene matches: 9. Germline-derived CDR1 and CDR2 are LGHNT and FRNRAP. The CDR3 DNA reads as TGTGCTAGCGCCCCACCGGGACAGACTAATGAAAAACTGTTTTTT. Translation gives CASAPPGQTNEKLFF. The full variable domain, with the rest looked up from reference TRBV12-5 and TRBJ1-4, is DARVTQTPRHKVTEMGQEVTMRCQPILGHNTVFWYRQTMMQGLELLAYFRNRAPLDDSGMPKDRFSAEMPDATLATLKIQPSEPRDSAVYFCASAPPGQTNEKLFFGSGTQLSVL.